Each of the 24 T cell receptor beta chains below was sequenced from the same sample in a study of blood T cell repertoires in COVID-19. Assay: immunoSEQ multiplex PCR; the TCRdb copy retains only in-frame clones and omits some. The repertoire holds approximately 450,000 clones, with more than 85% as singletons. Sequenced input: peripheral blood. All receptors derive from a woman aged 25 to 39 with acute or convalescent COVID-19.

The chain recombines TRBV6-5 with TRBJ1-3, with D uncertain. The V gene's germline CDR1 is MNHEY and CDR2 SVGAGI. The CDR3 runs to 14 residues. The V gene lost 4 bases and the J gene lost 0 bases, with 7 bases spanning the gap. This CDR3 is CASSFISSGNTIYF. CDR3 bases: TGTGCCAGCAGTTTTATTAGCTCTGGAAACACCATATATTTT.

The rearrangement joins TRBV2 to TRBJ1-2, with 7 bases matching TRBD1. The V gene's germline CDR1 is SNHLY and CDR2 FYNNEI. The CDR3 runs 15 residues. Losses at the gene ends were 2 bases for V and 6 bases for J; bases not matched to a gene: 9. This CDR3 is CASSEREGGSNGYTF. The DNA for the CDR3 is TGTGCCAGCAGTGAAAGGGAAGGGGGCTCCAATGGCTACACCTTC.

This sequence joins TRBV4-1 and TRBJ2-3; possibly TRBD2 for D (5 bases). CDR3 length: 15 residues. V lost 1 base to trimming and J lost 0 bases, with 8 bases between them. In germline, CDR1 is MGHRA, CDR2 YSYEKL. The DNA for the CDR3 is TGCGCCAGCAGCCAAGGAGCGGTTAGCACAGATACGCAGTATTTT. The encoded protein is CASSQGAVSTDTQYF.

This rearrangement joins TRBV21-1 to TRBJ2-3; the listed D gene, TRBD2, was not tested against the DNA. TRBV21-1 is a listed pseudogene. The CDR3 loop spans 16 amino acids. The CDR3 protein is CASSKPSSGSTDTQYF. The CDR3 bases are TGTGCCAGCAGCAAACCCTCTAGCGGAAGCACAGATACGCAGTATTTT.

The rearrangement links TRBV11-2 to TRBJ1-3; D unresolved. Per germline, CDR1 SGHAT and CDR2 FQNNGV. Trimming cost V 5 bases and J 7 bases, with 9 bases left between them. The CDR3 spans 12 residues. The CDR3 nucleotides are TGTGCCAGCAGCCGGCCTAGGAACACCATATATTTT. Amino acids: CASSRPRNTIYF.

The rearrangement joins TRBV9 to TRBJ2-3, with D hard to call. The CDR3 is 15 amino acids. Germline CDR1 SGDLS, CDR2 YYNGEE. V was shortened by 2 bases and J by 1 base, with 11 bases between the two germline ends. CDR3 amino acids: CASSVQGAGTDTQYF. As DNA, the CDR3 is TGTGCCAGCAGCGTCCAAGGAGCTGGCACAGATACGCAGTATTTT.

This clone is a singleton in its sample. The chain combines TRBV29-1 with TRBJ2-1, with 9 bases that match TRBD2. With V trimmed by 3 bases and J by 6 bases, 3 bases remained unmatched. Germline loops: CDR1 SQVTM, CDR2 ANQGSEA. This CDR3 has 13 amino acids. CDR3 in DNA: TGCAGCGTTGAGGCGGGGGGGCGCAATGAGCAGTTCTTC. Protein: CSVEAGGRNEQFF.

J is TRBJ2-2 and V is TRBV27; TRBD1 might be the D (6 bases). CDR1 MNHEY and CDR2 SMNVEV come from the germline V gene (reference sequence). V was cut by 9 bases and J by 3 bases, with 11 bases left in between. The CDR3 covers 13 residues. Here the CDR3 reads CASNKGDTGELFF. Here the CDR3 DNA reads TGTGCCAGTAATAAGGGGGACACCGGGGAGCTGTTTTTT.

The chain employs TRBV13 and TRBJ2-1; 14 nucleotides align to TRBD2. Germline V gene lookup returns CDR1 PRHDT and CDR2 FYEKMQ (reference sequence). The CDR3 sequence is 16 residues long. V gave up 4 bases and J gave up 5 bases; unmatched junction bases: 4. DNA of the CDR3: TGTGCCAGCAGCTCCCGGACTAGCGGGGGGAACAATGAGCAGTTCTTC. This encodes CASSSRTSGGNNEQFF.

The chain uses TRBV4-1 and TRBJ1-6; D possibly corresponds to TRBD1 (6 bases). Germline V gives CDR1 MGHRA, CDR2 YSYEKL. Deletions cut 4 bases from V and 10 bases from J, with 14 bases between. The CDR3 has 14 amino acids. The CDR3 loop is CASSPPGAGSPLHF. The CDR3 coding sequence is TGCGCCAGCAGCCCCCCAGGGGCCGGGTCACCCCTCCACTTT.

The gene calls are TRBV4-1 and TRBJ2-2; TRBD1 is a possible D gene (6 bases). Between the trimmed V and J ends, which lost 5 bases and 3 bases, there was a span of 19 bases. This CDR3 contains 17 residues. Germline values: CDR1 MGHRA, CDR2 YSYEKL. DNA of the CDR3: TGCGCCAGCAGCGAGACTGTACCAGGGGTGGACACCGGGGAGCTGTTTTTT. Protein: CASSETVPGVDTGELFF.

The DNA of the CDR3 is TGTGCCAGCAGTCTCCGACAGTTGTATGGCTACACCTTC. It codes for CASSLRQLYGYTF. The gene calls are TRBV28 and TRBJ1-2, with D maybe TRBD1 (5 bases). Trimming stripped 5 bases from V and 5 bases from J, with 12 bases between. The CDR3 loop spans 13 amino acids. Germline V gene lookup returns CDR1 MDHEN and CDR2 SYDVKM.

The rearrangement links TRBV4-1 to TRBJ2-7, with D possibly being TRBD2 (7 bases). V was shortened by 0 bases and J by 3 bases, with 21 bases between the two germline ends. Germline lookup yields CDR1 MGHRA and CDR2 YSYEKL. The CDR3 loop spans 18 amino acids. The CDR3 protein is CASSQDPNAGGGNYEQYF. The CDR3 DNA is TGCGCCAGCAGCCAAGATCCAAACGCCGGCGGGGGCAACTACGAGCAGTACTTC.

This sequence joins TRBV5-4 and TRBJ2-3; 8 bases are shared with TRBD2. The J segment lost 3 bases and the V segment lost 2 bases, leaving 8 bases of the junction unmatched. This CDR3 region has 16 residues. Per germline, CDR1 SGHNT and CDR2 YYREEE (reference sequence). CDR3 sequence (DNA): TGTGCCAGCAGCTTAGGAGCGGGGGTACAAACAGATACGCAGTATTTT. It codes for CASSLGAGVQTDTQYF. The variable domain in full, completed from reference TRBV5-4 and TRBJ2-3, reads ETGVTQSPTHLIKTRGQQVTLRCSSQSGHNTVSWYQQALGQGPQFIFQYYREEENGRGNFPPRFSGLQFPNYSSELNVNALELDDSALYLCASSLGAGVQTDTQYFGPGTRLTVL.

The V call is TRBV24-1, the J call TRBJ2-3; D ambiguous. The CDR3 totals 13 residues. The V gene's germline CDR1 is KGHDR and CDR2 SFDVKD. Trimming pared 6 bases from V and 4 bases from J, leaving 10 bases between. DNA for the CDR3: TGTGCCACCAGTCACGGGTACGCAGATACGCAGTATTTT. It translates to CATSHGYADTQYF.

The chain links TRBV7-3 to TRBJ2-1; 10 positions match TRBD1. Germline V CDR1 and CDR2: SGHTA, FQGTGA. This CDR3 has 16 residues. The V segment lost 3 bases and the J segment 8 bases; nucleotides outside the gene matches: 10. This CDR3 is CASSFGTGENIDEQFF. The CDR3 DNA reads as TGTGCCAGCAGCTTCGGGACAGGGGAAAATATCGATGAGCAGTTCTTC.

The J gene is TRBJ2-3, the V gene TRBV2; D uncertain. There are 15 residues in the CDR3. V lost 5 bases to trimming and J lost 1 base, with 13 bases between them. CDR1 SNHLY and CDR2 FYNNEI come from the germline V gene. CDR3 in amino acids: CASSYSGLGTDTQYF. The CDR3 DNA reads TGTGCCAGCAGTTATTCAGGTCTGGGCACAGATACGCAGTATTTT.

The chain recombines TRBV9 with TRBJ2-6, with TRBD1 as a possible D gene (6 bases). The V gene lost 3 bases and the J gene lost 1 base, with 14 bases spanning the gap. Germline V CDR1 and CDR2: SGDLS, YYNGEE. The CDR3 spans 17 residues. This CDR3 reads CASSALDRPSGANVLTF. CDR3 nucleotide sequence: TGTGCCAGCAGCGCTTTGGACAGACCTTCTGGGGCCAACGTCCTGACTTTC.

The V and J genes are TRBV6-5 and TRBJ1-2, with TRBD1 as a possible D gene (6 bases). The V end lost 6 bases, the J end lost 4 bases, and 15 bases lay between the germline ends. The germline V gene encodes CDR1 MNHEY and CDR2 SVGAGI. The length of the CDR3 is 14 residues. CDR3 sequence: CASSPGQPPYGYTF. For the CDR3, the DNA is TGTGCCAGCAGCCCGGGACAACCGCCCTATGGCTACACCTTC.

The chain's CDR3 is CASSDEIQETQYF. The CDR3 coding sequence is TGCGCCAGCAGTGATGAGATCCAAGAGACCCAGTACTTC. This chain uses TRBV5-1 with TRBJ2-5; D unresolved. The CDR3 length is 13 residues. CDR1 and CDR2 from the germline V gene are SGHRS and YFSETQ. V shed 5 bases and J shed 1 base, with 9 bases lying between them.

This clone was observed once. The chain links TRBV5-1 to TRBJ2-7; TRBD2 matches 8 bases. The V gene's germline CDR1 is SGHRS and CDR2 YFSETQ. V lost 4 bases to trimming and J lost 4 bases; unmatched junction nucleotides: 7. The CDR3 covers 14 residues. CDR3: CASSPGGGIYEQYF. The CDR3 DNA is TGCGCCAGCAGCCCCGGGGGGGGGATTTACGAGCAGTACTTC.

The chain has TRBV4-1 and TRBJ2-7; D perhaps matches TRBD1 (5 bases). Germline-derived CDR1 and CDR2 are MGHRA and YSYEKL. The CDR3 length is 14 residues. V dropped 2 bases and J dropped 2 bases, with 10 bases sitting between them. CDR3 residues: CASSQPGRAYEQYF. The CDR3 DNA reads as TGCGCCAGCAGCCAACCGGGCAGGGCCTACGAGCAGTACTTC.

The chain employs TRBV12-5 and TRBJ1-5, with a tentative D call TRBD1 (6 bases). The CDR3 loop spans 17 amino acids. With 0 bases removed from V and 5 bases from J, the gap between germline ends came to 17 bases. Germline CDR1 and CDR2: LGHNT and FRNRAP. CDR3 residues: CASGLVTGPRHHQPQHF. CDR3 coding DNA: TGTGCTAGTGGTTTGGTGACAGGCCCTAGACATCATCAGCCCCAGCATTTT.

J is TRBJ1-2 and V is TRBV19, with 9 positions matching TRBD1. CDR1 and CDR2 from the germline V gene are LNHDA and SQIVND (reference sequence). V shed 5 bases and J 4 bases; nucleotides not matched to a gene: 8. CDR3 length equals 15 residues. In DNA, the CDR3 is TGTGCCAGTAGTCCGCGGGACAGGGCCTTCTATGGCTACACCTTC. Translating it yields CASSPRDRAFYGYTF. The complete variable domain, with remaining parts taken from reference TRBV19 and TRBJ1-2, reads DGGITQSPKYLFRKEGQNVTLSCEQNLNHDAMYWYRQDPGQGLRLIYYSQIVNDFQKGDIAEGYSVSREKKESFPLTVTSAQKNPTAFYLCASSPRDRAFYGYTFGSGTRLTVV.